What follows are 20 T cell receptor beta chains derived from one specimen sequenced in a study of blood T cells in healthy people across ages. PCR was performed a second time for roughly 7 to 11 cycles using a sample-barcoded 5' primer and a J-beta primer mix. TCRdb passed the 5' RACE reads through MiXCR, listing each CDR3 protein once. The data contain over 1,500,000 distinct CDR3 sequences, roughly 43% of them seen just once; the ten biggest clones take up 20% to 25%. Sequencing used blood. The receptor source for this set is a human donor in good health.

V usage is TRBV5-1 and J usage is TRBJ2-1; 11 bases fit TRBD2. The germline V gene has CDR1 SGHRS and CDR2 YFSETQ. V shed 4 bases and J 8 bases; nucleotides not matched to a gene: 17. CDR3 length: 18 amino acids. CDR3 loop: CASSLGLAGFTGGDEQFF. In DNA form, the CDR3 reads TGCGCCAGCAGCCTCGGACTAGCGGGTTTCACCGGGGGGGATGAGCAGTTCTTC.

As to this clonotype: The CDR3 carries no conserved terminal phenylalanine or tryptophan, so it likely arises from a read error. No DNA is shown, since the ends of the CDR3 on it are uncertain; the CDR3 is the one TCRdb lists. The V gene is TRBV10-3, the J gene TRBJ2-1; the DNA was not compared with TRBD2, the D call given in the table. Germline V gives CDR1 ENHRY, CDR2 SYGVKD. The CDR3 is 15 residues long, ends included. The CDR3 here is CAISESVEDGYTFGS.

The genes are TRBV20-1 and TRBJ2-4, with D uncertain. The tail of the sequence fits TRBJ2-7 better, so the J call may be wrong. The CDR3 runs to 13 residues. Germline CDR1 reads DFQATT; CDR2 reads SNEGSKA (reference sequence). The CDR3, as DNA: TGCAGTGCTAGAATTTTAAACTTCCACGAGCAGTACTTC. Translating gives CSARILNFHEQYF.

This chain joins TRBV3-1 and TRBJ2-7, with D uncertain. Trimming cost V 0 bases and J 2 bases, with 8 bases left between them. This CDR3 is built from 14 residues. The germline CDR1 and CDR2 sequences are LGHDT and YNNKEL (reference sequence). The CDR3 bases are TGTGCCAGCAGCCAAGATCCATTTGCCTACGAGCAGTACTTC. This translates into CASSQDPFAYEQYF.

This clonotype was counted between two and nine times. V gene TRBV20-1 combines with J gene TRBJ2-7; no clear D. Judging by the DNA end, TRBJ2-4 fits better; the J call may be wrong. The CDR3 totals 15 residues. CDR1 and CDR2 from the germline V gene are DFQATT and SNEGSKA (reference sequence). CDR3 residues: CSARVVPQGENIQYF. In nucleotides, the CDR3 is TGCAGTGCTAGAGTCGTCCCGCAAGGCGAAAACATTCAGTACTTC.

This clonotype has only a few counts. The chain is built from TRBV20-1 and TRBJ1-2; perhaps TRBD1 as D (5 bases). V lost 3 bases, J lost 4 bases, and 12 bases lay in between. Germline V gives CDR1 DFQATT, CDR2 SNEGSKA (reference sequence). The CDR3 is 13 amino acids. CDR3 in amino acids: CSASAPGSYGYTF. The CDR3 coding sequence is TGCAGTGCTAGTGCCCCAGGGTCCTATGGCTACACCTTC.

The J gene is TRBJ1-1, the V gene TRBV11-1; D perhaps matches TRBD1 (6 bases). The V gene's germline CDR1 is SGHAT and CDR2 FQDESV (reference sequence). V was shortened by 8 bases and J by 3 bases, with 16 bases between the two germline ends. The CDR3 length is 14 residues. CDR3 sequence reads: CASAWGGVDTEAFF. For the CDR3, the DNA is TGTGCCAGCGCTTGGGGGGGCGTTGACACTGAAGCTTTCTTT.

The sample holds a few counts of this clonotype. The chain links TRBV20-1 to TRBJ2-2; 7 nucleotides align to TRBD1. Germline CDR1 reads DFQATT; CDR2 reads SNEGSKA (reference sequence). The CDR3 contains 17 residues. The junction had 15 bases not matched to a gene; V was cut back by 5 bases and J by 3 bases. The CDR3 sequence: CSAERGVTGAYTGELFF. The CDR3 bases are TGCAGTGCTGAACGTGGAGTAACAGGGGCGTACACCGGGGAGCTGTTTTTT.

The J gene is TRBJ2-7, the V gene TRBV28, with no clear D. Germline values: CDR1 MDHEN, CDR2 SYDVKM. The CDR3 runs to 14 residues. The V end lost 8 bases, the J end lost 4 bases, and 18 bases lay between the germline ends. The CDR3 nucleotides are TGTGCCAGCTGCAGGAACCGACCCCAGTACGAGCAGTACTTC. It specifies CASCRNRPQYEQYF.

The chain couples TRBV12-3 or TRBV12-4 to TRBJ1-3; D may be TRBD1 (6 bases). The CDR3 covers 14 residues. V lost 6 bases, J lost 1 base, and 10 bases lay in between. The CDR3 spells CASRITGSGNTIYF. In DNA, the CDR3 is TGTGCCAGCAGGATTACAGGGTCTGGAAACACCATATATTTT.

The chain is built from TRBV7-2 and TRBJ2-5; 7 bases are a match to TRBD1. CDR1 is SGHTA and CDR2 is FQGNSA in the germline V gene. V lost 2 bases to trimming and J lost 11 bases; unmatched junction nucleotides: 14. This CDR3 has 15 residues. The CDR3 DNA reads as TGTGCCAGCAGCTTATCGAGGGACAGCTCCTACGGGCAGTACTTC. Its protein product is CASSLSRDSSYGQYF.

This chain links TRBV4-3 with TRBJ1-5, with no clear D. From germline, CDR1 is LGHNA and CDR2 YSLEER. The CDR3 extends over 16 amino acids. V was pared by 0 bases and J by 0 bases, with 9 bases between. CDR3 sequence (DNA): TGCGCCAGCAGCCAAGAGTATGGTTATAGCAATCAGCCCCAGCATTTT. This encodes CASSQEYGYSNQPQHF.

This clonotype turned up a few times. The chain carries TRBV4-3 and TRBJ1-2; D is undetermined. The CDR3 loop spans 14 amino acids. Germline V gene data show CDR1 as LGHNA and CDR2 as YSLEER. Trimming left V 3 bases short and J 3 bases short, with 11 bases between. The CDR3 region is CASSHTRRDYGYTF. CDR3 nucleotide sequence: TGCGCCAGCAGCCATACAAGAAGGGACTATGGCTACACCTTC.

Points on this clonotype: A junction boundary mismatches the germline segment, possibly from a read error. The chain links TRBV7-3 to TRBJ2-5; 7 bases are a match to TRBD2. The germline V gene encodes CDR1 SGHTA and CDR2 FQGTGA. CDR3 size: 16 residues. The DNA for the CDR3 is TGTGCCGGCAGCTTGACTAACGGGGGGTTCCAAGAGACCCAGTACTTC. It is translated as CAGSLTNGGFQETQYF.

V is TRBV12-3 or TRBV12-4 and J is TRBJ2-3; the D gene is possibly TRBD2 (5 bases). The V and J ends lost 5 bases and 2 bases respectively, with 17 bases between them. The CDR3 spans 16 residues. The CDR3 nucleotides are TGTGCCAGCAGTGCCGGGAATCTCTTTTTCACAGATACGCAGTATTTT. This sequence encodes CASSAGNLFFTDTQYF.

Worth noting for this clonotype: The conserved phenylalanine or tryptophan normally closing the CDR3 is absent here, so this likely arose from a read error. V and J are TRBV20-1 and TRBJ2-5; TRBD1 agrees at 7 bases. The germline gives CDR1 DFQATT, CDR2 SNEGSKA (reference sequence). This CDR3 region has 13 residues. V trimming: 7 bases; J trimming: 11 bases; junction bases outside the gene matches: 16. The CDR3 bases are TGCAGTGTTCTCAAGACAGGGTCCTGGGAGCAGTACTGC. Translating it yields CSVLKTGSWEQYC.

The rearrangement joins TRBV18 to TRBJ1-1; possible D gene TRBD1, 5 bases. CDR3 length equals 16 residues. Trimming left V 6 bases short and J 0 bases short, with 17 bases between. Germline V gene lookup returns CDR1 KGHSH and CDR2 LQKENI. In DNA, the CDR3 is TGTGCCAGCTCTCTAAATGGGGGTAACATGAACACTGAAGCTTTCTTT. Its translation: CASSLNGGNMNTEAFF.

This clonotype occurred a few times. The rearrangement joins TRBV28 to TRBJ2-5; weak D call: TRBD2 (5 bases). V lost 5 bases to trimming and J lost 1 base, with 11 bases between them. This CDR3 has 14 residues. Germline V gene data show CDR1 as MDHEN and CDR2 as SYDVKM. CDR3 in DNA: TGTGCCAGCAGTCGAATCGGGGTCCAAGAGACCCAGTACTTC. As protein: CASSRIGVQETQYF.

This rearrangement joins TRBV10-3 to TRBJ2-1; 8 bases map to TRBD1. This CDR3 region has 15 residues. Germline loops: CDR1 ENHRY, CDR2 SYGVKD. V was clipped by 2 bases and J by 10 bases; unmatched bases: 10. The DNA for the CDR3 is TGTGCCATCAGTGAGCCCGGGACAGGTCTTAGAGAGCAGTTCTTC. This translates into CAISEPGTGLREQFF.

This chain joins TRBV7-2 and TRBJ1-2; TRBD1 might be the D (6 bases). Germline V gives CDR1 SGHTA, CDR2 FQGNSA. The CDR3 consists of 15 residues. With 2 bases removed from V and 5 bases from J, the gap between germline ends came to 15 bases. This CDR3 is CASSLSVLGGYGYTF. The CDR3 nucleotides are TGTGCCAGCAGCTTATCGGTCCTAGGGGGTTATGGCTACACCTTC.